These T cell receptor beta chains were read from a single sample in a study of shared clonotypes between healthy human individuals. TCRdb's copy holds only in-frame clones and misses some; the assay was immunoSEQ multiplex PCR. The sample records approximately 2.1 million clones, approximately 93% being singletons. The sequenced material came from naive CD4+ T cells from PBMCs. The receptors derive from a man younger than 35 in good health. Some clones in this sample may be carry-over from other donors' samples. The CDR3 runs from the conserved cysteine through the conserved F or W. D genes are given only for firm matches. Clone sizes are given selectively: once, few, many, or a class where the clone is expanded.

d_call: NA
clone_size: few
j_call: TRBJ2-5
v_call: TRBV2
cdr3_nt: TGTGCCAGCAGTGAAGAAGAGACCCAGTACTTC
cdr3_aa: CASSEEETQYF

d_call: NA
clone_size: NA
j_call: TRBJ2-3
v_call: TRBV18
cdr3_nt: TGTGCCAGCTCCGTACTACAGGATAGCACAGATACGCAGTATTTT
cdr3_aa: CASSVLQDSTDTQYF

d_call: NA
clone_size: NA
j_call: TRBJ2-7
v_call: TRBV11-2
cdr3_nt: TGTGCCAGCAGCTTAGGAGGGAGCTATTACTACGAGCAGTACTTC
cdr3_aa: CASSLGGSYYYEQYF

d_call: NA
clone_size: NA
j_call: TRBJ1-1
v_call: TRBV30
cdr3_nt: TGTGCCTGGGTACCAGGGTTCCTGAACACTGAAGCTTTCTTT
cdr3_aa: CAWVPGFLNTEAFF

d_call: TRBD2
clone_size: NA
j_call: TRBJ2-2
v_call: TRBV4-3
cdr3_nt: TGCGCCAGCAGCCAAGGACTAGCGGCCAGCACCGGGGAGCTGTTTTTT
cdr3_aa: CASSQGLAASTGELFF

d_call: TRBD2
clone_size: once
j_call: TRBJ2-7
v_call: TRBV7-2
cdr3_nt: TGTGCCAGCAGCCGGACTAGCGGGGACTCCTACGAGCAGTACTTC
cdr3_aa: CASSRTSGDSYEQYF

d_call: NA
clone_size: NA
j_call: TRBJ2-7
v_call: TRBV5-1
cdr3_nt: TGCGCCAGCAGTTATACGGGAGAAAGGAGCCACGAGCAGTACTTC
cdr3_aa: CASSYTGERSHEQYF

d_call: NA
clone_size: NA
j_call: TRBJ2-7
v_call: TRBV27
cdr3_nt: TGTGCCAGCAGTTTATTCCCTACCCCCTACGAGCAGTACTTC
cdr3_aa: CASSLFPTPYEQYF

d_call: NA
clone_size: NA
j_call: TRBJ2-2
v_call: TRBV19
cdr3_nt: TGTGCCAGCCGAACGACCTGGGTCGGGGAGCTGTTTTTT
cdr3_aa: CASRTTWVGELFF

d_call: NA
clone_size: few
j_call: TRBJ1-5
v_call: TRBV5-1
cdr3_nt: TGCGCCAGCAGCTTGGCCGGTGCCGAGCCCCAGCATTTT
cdr3_aa: CASSLAGAEPQHF

d_call: NA
clone_size: NA
j_call: TRBJ2-5
v_call: TRBV6-6
cdr3_nt: TGTGCCAGCAGTTACTCCGGGCTAAGCCAAGAGACCCAGTACTTC
cdr3_aa: CASSYSGLSQETQYF

d_call: NA
clone_size: few
j_call: TRBJ1-1
v_call: TRBV30
cdr3_nt: TGTGCCTGGAGTCCTATCCACAATGGGGGCACTGAAGCTTTCTTT
cdr3_aa: CAWSPIHNGGTEAFF

d_call: TRBD1
clone_size: once
j_call: TRBJ2-5
v_call: TRBV9
cdr3_nt: TGTGCCAGCAGCGACACCGGGACAGCCGAAGAGACCCAGTACTTC
cdr3_aa: CASSDTGTAEETQYF

d_call: NA
clone_size: NA
j_call: TRBJ1-4
v_call: TRBV7-9
cdr3_nt: TGTGCCAGCAGCACGATGGGGAGCCCCGGGGAAGAAAAACTGTTTTTT
cdr3_aa: CASSTMGSPGEEKLFF

d_call: TRBD2
clone_size: NA
j_call: TRBJ2-1
v_call: TRBV9
cdr3_nt: TGTGCCAGCAGCGCGACTAGCGGGAGTAGAGAGCAGTTCTTC
cdr3_aa: CASSATSGSREQFF

d_call: NA
clone_size: NA
j_call: TRBJ2-5
v_call: TRBV15
cdr3_nt: TGTGCCACCAGCAGAGCGGACGGAGGAGAGACCCAGTACTTC
cdr3_aa: CATSRADGGETQYF

d_call: TRBD2
clone_size: NA
j_call: TRBJ2-5
v_call: TRBV5-4
cdr3_nt: TGTGCCAGCAGCTACCCGCGGGGAGGGCAAGAGACCCAGTACTTC
cdr3_aa: CASSYPRGGQETQYF

d_call: NA
clone_size: NA
j_call: TRBJ1-4
v_call: TRBV18
cdr3_nt: TGTGCCAGCTCACTACCAGGGTTCAGAAGCGAAAAACTGTTTTTT
cdr3_aa: CASSLPGFRSEKLFF

d_call: NA
clone_size: NA
j_call: TRBJ1-6
v_call: TRBV30
cdr3_nt: TGTGCCTGGAGGGTGACAGGCGGATCCTCACCCCTCCACTTT
cdr3_aa: CAWRVTGGSSPLHF

d_call: TRBD1
clone_size: NA
j_call: TRBJ1-4
v_call: TRBV4-1
cdr3_nt: TGCGCCAGCAGCCCCACTCGTCTGTCTCGGACAGGGGCTAAAGAAAAACTGTTTTTT
cdr3_aa: CASSPTRLSRTGAKEKLFF

d_call: NA
clone_size: NA
j_call: TRBJ2-3
v_call: TRBV5-1
cdr3_nt: TGCGCCAGCACGGGGGCGACTAGCACAGATACGCAGTATTTT
cdr3_aa: CASTGATSTDTQYF

d_call: TRBD2
clone_size: NA
j_call: TRBJ2-7
v_call: TRBV5-4
cdr3_nt: TGTGCCAGCAGCTTGGAGGTTTACGGGACTAGCGGGAGGACCATCTACGAGCAGTACTTC
cdr3_aa: CASSLEVYGTSGRTIYEQYF

d_call: NA
clone_size: NA
j_call: TRBJ2-1
v_call: TRBV12-2
cdr3_nt: TGTGCAAGTCGCCCACTTAAATGTACCCGGGCGGGAGGCACAGCCTACAATGAGCAGTTCTTC
cdr3_aa: CASRPLKCTRAGGTAYNEQFF

d_call: NA
clone_size: NA
j_call: TRBJ1-1
v_call: TRBV6-1
cdr3_nt: TGTGCCAGCAGTCCCTGGCGGGACACTGAAGCTTTCTTT
cdr3_aa: CASSPWRDTEAFF

d_call: NA
clone_size: NA
j_call: TRBJ2-7
v_call: TRBV6-5
cdr3_nt: TGTGCCAGCAGTTACTCCCCTGCAGGTCTCTCCTACGAGCAGTACTTC
cdr3_aa: CASSYSPAGLSYEQYF

d_call: NA
clone_size: NA
j_call: TRBJ1-3
v_call: TRBV25-1
cdr3_nt: TGTGCCAGCAGTGACCCAGGGGACGGAAACACCATATATTTT
cdr3_aa: CASSDPGDGNTIYF